Presented here are 32 T cell receptor beta chains from one specimen sequenced in a study of blood T cell repertoires in COVID-19. Generated by immunoSEQ multiplex PCR, the TCRdb table keeps only in-frame clones and is missing some. The top ten hold around 1.5% of the sample, which has about 140,000 clones, around nine tenths seen once. What was sequenced was peripheral blood. The receptors were sampled from a human donor in a cohort sampled during active COVID-19.

The chain carries TRBV15 and TRBJ2-7, with 8 nucleotides matching TRBD1. The CDR3 covers 16 residues. V was pared by 1 base and J by 5 bases, with 10 bases of the junction left unmatched. Germline V gene data show CDR1 as LNHNV and CDR2 as YYDKDF (reference sequence). The CDR3 loop is CATSRGRADRGNEQYF. The CDR3 region has the DNA TGTGCCACCAGCAGAGGAAGGGCAGACAGGGGAAACGAGCAGTACTTC.

This clone was seen more than once but under ten times. J is TRBJ2-5 and V is TRBV6-2 or TRBV6-3; a possible D gene is TRBD1 (5 bases). Trimming pared 5 bases from V and 1 base from J, leaving 8 bases between. Germline V lookup: CDR1 MNHEY, CDR2 SVGEGT. The CDR3 loop spans 13 amino acids. This chain's CDR3 is CASSTGVQETQYF. CDR3 nucleotide sequence: TGTGCCAGCAGTACAGGAGTCCAAGAGACCCAGTACTTC.

A single count supports this clone. The chain is built from TRBV7-3 and TRBJ2-2; TRBD1 matches 10 bases. The CDR3 runs to 14 residues. Germline V gives CDR1 SGHTA, CDR2 FQGTGA. V gave up 5 bases and J gave up 7 bases; unmatched junction bases: 4. Here the CDR3 DNA reads TGTGCCAGCAGCAGGACAGGGGGAGGCGGGGAGCTGTTTTTT. Amino acid sequence: CASSRTGGGGELFF.

The chain links TRBV27 to TRBJ2-1, with 7 bases lining up with TRBD1. V trimming: 4 bases; J trimming: 1 base; junction bases outside the gene matches: 7. The CDR3 loop spans 16 amino acids. Germline V gene sequence: CDR1 MNHEY, CDR2 SMNVEV (reference sequence). CDR3: CASSYRGLGSYNEQFF. The CDR3 nucleotides read TGTGCCAGCAGTTACAGGGGCCTGGGGTCCTACAATGAGCAGTTCTTC.

CDR3 sequence: CASRSSRLTGFEKLFF. The CDR3 DNA sequence: TGTGCAAGTCGCTCCTCTCGGCTTACAGGGTTTGAAAAACTGTTTTTT. This chain uses TRBV12-2 with TRBJ1-4; the D call TRBD1 from the table was never checked on the DNA. TRBV12-2 is annotated as a pseudogene. This CDR3 has 16 residues.

CDR3 bases: TGTGCCAGCAGTTTAAGCGGGGCCTCTGGAAACACCATATATTTT. The encoded protein is CASSLSGASGNTIYF. This chain links TRBV27 with TRBJ1-3; TRBD1 might be the D (5 bases). Trimming shortened V by 2 bases and J by 0 bases, and 8 bases separated the two germline ends. Germline V lookup: CDR1 MNHEY, CDR2 SMNVEV (reference sequence). CDR3 length: 15 residues.

J is TRBJ2-2 and V is TRBV5-4; 8 bases fit TRBD1. Germline lookup yields CDR1 SGHNT and CDR2 YYREEE (reference sequence). This CDR3 spans 16 amino acids. Losses at the gene ends were 2 bases for V and 4 bases for J; bases not matched to a gene: 7. The CDR3 nucleotides are TGTGCCAGCAGCTTACCTGGACAGGGACCCACCGGGGAGCTGTTTTTT. Protein product: CASSLPGQGPTGELFF.

J is TRBJ2-7 and V is TRBV7-2; 9 bases are shared with TRBD2. After removal of 0 bases from V and 4 bases from J, the junction contained 4 bases not matched to a gene. The CDR3 has 15 residues. From germline, CDR1 is SGHTA and CDR2 FQGNSA. CDR3 DNA sequence: TGTGCCAGCAGCTTAGCCCTAGCGGGGTTATACGAGCAGTACTTC. Its protein product is CASSLALAGLYEQYF.

The V call is TRBV5-1, the J call TRBJ2-3; tentative D call: TRBD2 (6 bases). Trimming took off 3 bases at V and 0 bases at J, with 14 bases between the two ends. Germline CDR1 and CDR2: SGHRS and YFSETQ. CDR3 size: 16 residues. CDR3 protein: CASSWTPGLSTDTQYF. CDR3 bases: TGCGCCAGCAGCTGGACCCCGGGACTGAGCACAGATACGCAGTATTTT.

The genes are TRBV6-5 and TRBJ2-2; D perhaps matches TRBD1 (5 bases). Trimming pared 9 bases from V and 1 base from J, leaving 9 bases between. Germline V CDR1 and CDR2: MNHEY, SVGAGI. This CDR3 has 13 amino acids. CDR3 amino acids: CASFQGNTGELFF. CDR3 coding DNA: TGTGCCAGTTTTCAGGGGAACACCGGGGAGCTGTTTTTT.

This clone was seen only once. This rearrangement joins TRBV12-3 or TRBV12-4 to TRBJ1-1, with unresolved D. The V end was cut by 6 bases, the J end by 11 bases, with 19 bases between. The CDR3 is 13 amino acids. CDR3 nucleotide sequence: TGTGCCAGCAGCCAGACGGGGAGTGGGGAGGCTTTCTTT. It translates to CASSQTGSGEAFF.

This clone appeared a single time. The chain is built from TRBV4-1 and TRBJ1-4; D gene uncertain. This CDR3 has 18 amino acids. Per the germline V gene, CDR1 is MGHRA and CDR2 is YSYEKL. V lost 0 bases and J 5 bases, leaving 19 bases between the germline ends. The CDR3 sequence is CASSQDQVGGLRNEKLFF. CDR3 sequence (DNA): TGCGCCAGCAGCCAAGATCAGGTTGGAGGGTTACGCAATGAAAAACTGTTTTTT.

The CDR3 loop reads CASSPPQTYEQYF. DNA of the CDR3: TGTGCCAGCTCACCCCCACAGACCTACGAGCAGTACTTC. The rearrangement links TRBV18 to TRBJ2-7; D is unresolved. V lost 3 bases, J lost 2 bases, and 8 bases lay in between. This CDR3 region has 13 residues. Germline values: CDR1 KGHSH, CDR2 LQKENI.

This chain joins TRBV19 and TRBJ2-6; D gene unclear. The CDR3 is 15 residues long. Per the germline V gene, CDR1 is LNHDA and CDR2 is SQIVND (reference sequence). Trimming stripped 8 bases from V and 4 bases from J, with 15 bases between. This CDR3 is CASGPVSRGANVLTF. CDR3 nucleotides: TGTGCCAGTGGTCCCGTTTCGAGGGGGGCCAACGTCCTGACTTTC.

As for this clone: At one of its ends the junction is not consistent with the germline gene, which may arise from a read error. This chain joins TRBV7-6 and TRBJ1-2; 8 bases match TRBD1. The CDR3 is made up of 14 amino acids. Germline V gives CDR1 SGHVS, CDR2 FNYEAQ. The CDR3 sequence is CASSTDRAGISLNF. CDR3 DNA: TGTGCCAGCAGCACGGACAGGGCGGGTATTTCGCTAAACTTC. Drawing the rest from reference TRBV7-6 and TRBJ1-2, the complete variable domain is GAGVSQSPRYKVTKRGQDVALRCDPISGHVSLYWYRQALGQGPEFLTYFNYEAQQDKSGLPNDRFSAERPEGSISTLTIQRTEQRDSAMYRCASSTDRAGISLNFGSGTRLTVV.

The gene calls are TRBV13 and TRBJ2-5, with D uncertain. The CDR3 loop spans 12 amino acids. From germline, CDR1 is PRHDT and CDR2 FYEKMQ (reference sequence). V was cut by 4 bases and J by 0 bases, with 3 bases left in between. The CDR3 DNA sequence: TGTGCCAGCAGCTCCTACCAAGAGACCCAGTACTTC. It is translated as CASSSYQETQYF.

The chain uses TRBV6-6 and TRBJ2-5, with 7 bases fitting TRBD1. Germline CDR1 and CDR2: MNHNY and SVGAGI (reference sequence). The V gene end was trimmed by 2 bases and the J gene end by 1 base; junction bases not matched to a gene: 4. The CDR3 has 15 amino acids. The CDR3 protein is CASSYKGATQETQYF. CDR3 in DNA: TGTGCCAGCAGTTACAAGGGGGCCACCCAAGAGACCCAGTACTTC.

V gene TRBV5-4 combines with J gene TRBJ2-1; D remains unclear. Germline V gene data show CDR1 as SGHNT and CDR2 as YYREEE (reference sequence). CDR3 length: 16 residues. The V and J ends lost 4 bases and 2 bases respectively, with 16 bases between them. DNA for the CDR3: TGTGCCAGCAGCCATGGCGGTGGCGTAACCTACAATGAGCAGTTCTTC. It specifies CASSHGGGVTYNEQFF.

The chain is built from TRBV6-2 or TRBV6-3 and TRBJ2-5; 7 nucleotides line up with TRBD1. V shed 0 bases, J shed 2 bases, and the junction held 6 bases outside the gene matches. CDR1 is MNHEY, CDR2 SVGEGT, per germline. This CDR3 is built from 16 residues. This CDR3 reads CASSYSIGQAQETQYF. In DNA, the CDR3 is TGTGCCAGCAGTTACTCGATAGGACAGGCGCAAGAGACCCAGTACTTC.

This clone was counted between two and nine times. This chain joins TRBV4-2 and TRBJ1-4; TRBD1 might be the D (5 bases). The CDR3 spans 14 residues. The ends were cut back, 1 base at V and 8 bases at J, with 11 bases in the middle. Looked up from germline, CDR1 is LGHNA and CDR2 is YNFKEQ. Here the CDR3 reads CASSQGQGGEKLFF. In nucleotides, the CDR3 is TGTGCCAGCAGCCAAGGGCAGGGAGGCGAAAAACTGTTTTTT.

The chain couples TRBV11-2 to TRBJ2-2; the D gene is possibly TRBD1 (5 bases). CDR3 length: 15 residues. Germline CDR1 reads SGHAT; CDR2 reads FQNNGV. The V gene lost 3 bases and the J gene lost 1 base, with 9 bases spanning the gap. The CDR3 here is CASSLLGRNTGELFF. CDR3 nucleotide sequence: TGTGCCAGCAGCTTGTTGGGGCGGAACACCGGGGAGCTGTTTTTT.

The rearrangement links TRBV2 to TRBJ2-5; 9 nucleotides line up with TRBD1. V was clipped by 0 bases and J by 3 bases; unmatched bases: 2. CDR3 size: 15 residues. CDR1 and CDR2 from the germline V gene are SNHLY and FYNNEI. The chain's CDR3 is CASSEARTGEETQYF. Here the CDR3 DNA reads TGTGCCAGCAGTGAAGCGAGGACAGGGGAAGAGACCCAGTACTTC. Filled out from reference TRBV2 and TRBJ2-5, the complete variable domain reads EPEVTQTPSHQVTQMGQEVILRCVPISNHLYFYWYRQILGQKVEFLVSFYNNEISEKSEIFDDQFSVERPDGSNFTLKIRSTKLEDSAMYFCASSEARTGEETQYFGPGTRLLVL.

This clone turned up a few times. V is TRBV7-6 and J is TRBJ2-2, with D possibly being TRBD1 (6 bases). V lost 2 bases and J lost 5, with 12 bases in between. CDR1 and CDR2 (germline): SGHVS, FNYEAQ. CDR3 size: 15 residues. The CDR3 nucleotides read TGTGCCAGCAGCTTATACAGGGCGAGGACCGGGGAGCTGTTTTTT. Protein product: CASSLYRARTGELFF.

The CDR3: CASTDNHYGYTF. The CDR3 bases are TGCGCCAGCACCGACAACCACTATGGCTACACCTTC. The chain recombines TRBV5-1 with TRBJ1-2; D is unclear. Trimming stripped 6 bases from V and 3 bases from J, with 9 bases between. Germline-derived CDR1 and CDR2 are SGHRS and YFSETQ. This CDR3 region has 12 residues.

The chain is built from TRBV6-5 and TRBJ1-2; 7 bases agree with TRBD1. Germline V gene sequence: CDR1 MNHEY, CDR2 SVGAGI. Germline trimming cut 4 bases from V and 0 bases from J; bases unmatched to any gene: 5. This CDR3 contains 15 residues. CDR3 nucleotides: TGTGCCAGCAGTTTCGGACAGGCCTCTAACTATGGCTACACCTTC. Translation: CASSFGQASNYGYTF.

About this clone: Other nucleotide sequences from this sample produce the same CDR3. The chain links TRBV19 to TRBJ1-6; D gene unclear. V lost 6 bases and J lost 0, with 9 bases in between. In germline, CDR1 is LNHDA, CDR2 SQIVND (reference sequence). This CDR3 has 15 amino acids. CDR3 DNA: TGTGCCAGTAGCCCCGGGAGCTCCTATAATTCACCCCTCCACTTT. It yields the protein CASSPGSSYNSPLHF.

This sequence joins TRBV20-1 and TRBJ2-3; 11 positions agree with TRBD1. The CDR3 is made up of 17 amino acids. V shed 3 bases and J 4 bases; nucleotides not matched to a gene: 12. The germline gives CDR1 DFQATT, CDR2 SNEGSKA (reference sequence). CDR3 amino acids: CSASREYRTGGADTQYF. CDR3 nucleotides: TGCAGTGCTAGTAGAGAATACCGGACAGGGGGCGCAGATACGCAGTATTTT.

In its sample, this clone was seen once. The rearrangement uses TRBV7-2 and TRBJ2-1; 9 bases fit TRBD1. Trimming cost V 2 bases and J 7 bases; bases outside gene matches: 3. Germline CDR1 reads SGHTA; CDR2 reads FQGNSA. The CDR3 runs 14 residues. This CDR3 is CASSLNRGRNEQFF. DNA for the CDR3: TGTGCCAGCAGCTTAAACAGGGGGCGGAATGAGCAGTTCTTC.

J is TRBJ1-1 and V is TRBV5-5, with TRBD1 as a possible D gene (6 bases). V gave up 0 bases and J gave up 5 bases, with 14 bases separating them. Germline values: CDR1 SGHKS, CDR2 YYEKEE (reference sequence). The CDR3 runs to 15 residues. CDR3 residues: CASSLAGTGRTEAFF. In nucleotides, the CDR3 is TGTGCCAGCAGCTTGGCCGGTACAGGGCGGACTGAAGCTTTCTTT.

The rearrangement joins TRBV5-4 to TRBJ2-5; D is uncertain. This CDR3 region has 11 residues. V lost 4 bases and J 5 bases, leaving 6 bases between the germline ends. Germline values: CDR1 SGHNT, CDR2 YYREEE (reference sequence). For the CDR3, the DNA is TGTGCCAGCAGCAACTATGAGACCCAGTACTTC. Translation gives CASSNYETQYF.

The chain recombines TRBV30 with TRBJ2-3; weak D call: TRBD2 (6 bases). CDR3 size: 15 residues. V lost 1 base and J lost 0, with 11 bases in between. The germline gives CDR1 GTSNPN, CDR2 SVGIG (reference sequence). The DNA of the CDR3 is TGTGCCTGGAGTGGGCTAGCGACTAGCACAGATACGCAGTATTTT. It translates to CAWSGLATSTDTQYF.

This clone was picked up a small number of times. The V call is TRBV29-1, the J call TRBJ1-2; no reliable D call. The ends were cut back, 4 bases at V and 6 bases at J, with 9 bases in the middle. The germline gives CDR1 SQVTM, CDR2 ANQGSEA. This CDR3 is built from 11 residues. DNA of the CDR3: TGCAGCGTTGGTCAGCAGGATGGCTACACCTTC. Protein product: CSVGQQDGYTF.